These 24 T cell receptor beta chains were all obtained from the same sample, sequenced in a study of post-analysis software for immune sequencing data (dated by TCRdb to between 2014 and 2016). The research as a whole found: A handful of TRBV segments, including TRBV5-6, TRBV5-1 and TRBV20-1, were significantly more frequent in patients than controls.

The library was made by PCR. TCRdb records Illumina HiSeq 2500 as the sequencer. To reduce PCR and sequencing biases, unique molecular identifiers were incorporated into the TCR beta cDNA libraries. TCRdb reanalyzed the raw reads on its own, using fastp at Q25 for trimming and MiXCR for clone calling, and kept in-frame beta chains. When rows share a CDR3 protein, they turn into one entry using the most common DNA and genes. The sample table lists hundreds of thousands of distinct CDR3 sequences, about 50% of them with a count of one. Approximately 4.3% of the sample belongs to the ten largest clones. Which antigens these TCRs recognize remains unknown. The sequenced material came from blood. All receptors derive from a girl under 18 with multiple sclerosis.

This clonotype was picked up one time. The genes are TRBV20-1 and TRBJ2-3, with 9 positions matching TRBD2. Trimming took 8 bases from V and 2 from J; bases not matched to a gene: 5. The CDR3 has 13 amino acids. CDR1 and CDR2 (germline): DFQATT, SNEGSKA (reference sequence). The CDR3 sequence is CSSPSGITDTQYF. Written as DNA, the CDR3 is TGCAGTTCTCCTAGCGGGATCACAGATACGCAGTATTTT.

This clonotype appeared a few times. The chain joins TRBV29-1 to TRBJ1-1; D is perhaps TRBD1 (5 bases). V was pared by 7 bases and J by 3 bases, with 15 bases between. Germline CDR1 reads SQVTM; CDR2 reads ANQGSEA. The CDR3 has 13 residues. The CDR3 nucleotides read TGCAGCGGATTGAGGGGATTCGACACTGAAGCTTTCTTT. This codes for CSGLRGFDTEAFF.

This rearrangement joins TRBV5-1 to TRBJ2-7; D unresolved. CDR3 size: 13 residues. V dropped 4 bases and J dropped 3 bases, with 11 bases sitting between them. CDR1 and CDR2 (germline): SGHRS, YFSETQ. In DNA form, the CDR3 reads TGCGCCAGCAGCCCCTCGGTGGTCTACGAGCAGTACTTC. Its translation is CASSPSVVYEQYF.

This chain uses TRBV12-3 or TRBV12-4 with TRBJ1-2; weak D call: TRBD1 (5 bases). The CDR3 is made up of 13 amino acids. V lost 4 bases and J lost 5, with 11 bases in between. As DNA, the CDR3 is TGTGCCAGCAGTTCGGAAAGGGGATATGGCTACACCTTC. As protein: CASSSERGYGYTF.

As for this clonotype: A junction boundary mismatches the germline segment, possibly from a read error. The chain has TRBV7-9 and TRBJ1-2; possible D gene TRBD1, 5 bases. Germline CDR1 is SEHNR and CDR2 is FQNEAQ (reference sequence). The CDR3 sequence is 11 residues long. The CDR3 DNA is TGCGCCAGCAGGGCGGGGAATGGCTACACCTTC. This gives the protein CASRAGNGYTF.

The rearrangement uses TRBV3-1 and TRBJ2-7, with D hard to call. The J call may not be correct, given that the DNA end is closer to TRBJ2-4. The V gene's germline CDR1 is LGHDT and CDR2 YNNKEL (reference sequence). The length of the CDR3 is 12 residues. DNA for the CDR3: TGTGCCAGCAGCCAAGACATAAACATTCAGTACTTC. It is translated as CASSQDINIQYF.

The rearrangement joins TRBV5-1 to TRBJ2-1, with D perhaps TRBD1 (5 bases). CDR3 size: 15 residues. V was trimmed by 4 bases and J by 2 bases, leaving 13 bases between them. CDR1 is SGHRS and CDR2 is YFSETQ in the germline V gene. CDR3 in DNA: TGCGCCAGCAGCATGGGGCGTACGGCCTACAATGAGCAGTTCTTC. Protein: CASSMGRTAYNEQFF.

The rearrangement links TRBV3-1 to TRBJ1-5; tentative D call: TRBD1 (6 bases). Germline-derived CDR1 and CDR2 are LGHDT and YNNKEL (reference sequence). Between the trimmed V and J ends, which lost 4 bases and 2 bases, there was a span of 18 bases. This CDR3 comprises 17 residues. CDR3 in DNA: TGTGCCAGCAGCCCCGCGTCCGGGGGCCGCGGCAATCAGCCCCAGCATTTT. Translated, it gives CASSPASGGRGNQPQHF.

This clonotype was recorded a few times. The rearrangement joins TRBV10-3 to TRBJ2-3; no clear D. Germline V gene lookup returns CDR1 ENHRY and CDR2 SYGVKD. The CDR3 extends over 15 amino acids. V lost 10 bases to trimming and J lost 2 bases, with 19 bases between them. The CDR3 spells CATRTRNTDTDTQYF. The CDR3 DNA reads as TGTGCCACCCGGACCAGAAATACAGACACAGATACGCAGTATTTT.

The chain carries TRBV5-6 and TRBJ2-2; tentative D call: TRBD2 (6 bases). Germline V CDR1 and CDR2: SGHDT, YYEEEE. This CDR3 is 17 amino acids long. V lost 4 bases to trimming and J lost 1 base, with 17 bases between them. The CDR3 here is CASSVAEGALNTGELFF. The CDR3 DNA is TGTGCCAGCAGCGTGGCGGAGGGCGCCCTGAACACCGGGGAGCTGTTTTTT.

This chain connects TRBV15 to TRBJ2-5; D is undetermined. Between the trimmed V and J ends, which lost 0 bases and 5 bases, there was a span of 19 bases. The V gene's germline CDR1 is LNHNV and CDR2 YYDKDF (reference sequence). This CDR3 has 17 amino acids. The DNA for the CDR3 is TGTGCCACCAGCAGAGATCTGGGCCTACCGGTTGGGGAGACCCAGTACTTC. As protein: CATSRDLGLPVGETQYF.

This chain uses TRBV12-3 or TRBV12-4 with TRBJ2-7; TRBD1 agrees at 9 bases. V trimming: 6 bases; J trimming: 4 bases; junction bases outside the gene matches: 10. The CDR3 contains 15 residues. The CDR3 bases are TGTGCCAGCAGCAAACCGGGACAGGGTGGGTACGAGCAGTACTTC. Translation: CASSKPGQGGYEQYF.

This rearrangement joins TRBV10-3 to TRBJ2-3; no firm D call. CDR3 length: 16 residues. Germline CDR1 is ENHRY and CDR2 is SYGVKD. V lost 3 bases to trimming and J lost 0 bases, with 13 bases between them. The CDR3 loop is CAISDYEQFSTDTQYF. In DNA form, the CDR3 reads TGTGCCATCAGTGATTACGAACAATTCAGCACAGATACGCAGTATTTT.

This clonotype came up a few times. This chain joins TRBV4-2 and TRBJ1-6, with D possibly matching TRBD1 (6 bases). V lost 0 bases and J 0 bases, leaving 18 bases between the germline ends. This CDR3 comprises 20 residues. The germline CDR1 and CDR2 sequences are LGHNA and YNFKEQ. DNA for the CDR3: TGTGCCAGCAGCCAAGAGGGAGGGGGGGTAACCAGCTCCTATAATTCACCCCTCCACTTT. Protein: CASSQEGGGVTSSYNSPLHF.

This chain joins TRBV29-1 and TRBJ2-1; D possibly uses TRBD1 or TRBD2 (5 bases each). From germline, CDR1 is SQVTM and CDR2 ANQGSEA. V gave up 5 bases and J gave up 4 bases, with 9 bases separating them. The CDR3 extends over 12 amino acids. CDR3 in amino acids: CSVRGVYNEQFF. CDR3 bases: TGCAGCGTTAGAGGGGTATACAATGAGCAGTTCTTC.

A remark on this clonotype: A read error may account for a junction end that differs from germline. The DNA for the CDR3 is TGCGCCAGCAGCCCGGACAGGGGTTACAATGAGCAGTTCTTC. Amino acid sequence: CASSPDRGYNEQFF. The chain employs TRBV7-3 and TRBJ2-1; 9 nucleotides line up with TRBD1. The CDR3 has 14 residues. CDR1 is SGHTA and CDR2 is FQGTGA in the germline V gene. The variable domain in full, with the rest retrieved from reference TRBV7-3 and TRBJ2-1, is GAGVSQTPSNKVTEKGKYVELRCDPISGHTALYWYRQSLGQGPEFLIYFQGTGAADDSGLPNDRFFAVRPEGSVSTLKIQRTERGDSAVYLCASSPDRGYNEQFFGPGTRLTVL.

The chain carries TRBV10-3 and TRBJ2-6; 12 nucleotides match TRBD2. Looked up from germline, CDR1 is ENHRY and CDR2 is SYGVKD. The CDR3 loop spans 19 amino acids. The V and J ends lost 0 bases and 1 base, in that order; junction bases with no gene match: 4. CDR3 sequence: CAISESGLAGASGANVLTF. The CDR3 nucleotides read TGTGCCATCAGTGAGTCGGGACTAGCGGGCGCATCTGGGGCCAACGTCCTGACTTTC.

The chain carries TRBV27 and TRBJ2-7, with 8 bases matching TRBD1. The CDR3 is made up of 15 amino acids. In germline, CDR1 is MNHEY, CDR2 SMNVEV (reference sequence). V was clipped by 6 bases and J by 2 bases; unmatched bases: 9. The CDR3 region is CASSVGQAPPYEQYF. CDR3 in DNA: TGTGCCAGCAGCGTGGGACAGGCGCCCCCCTACGAGCAGTACTTC.

This sequence joins TRBV7-9 and TRBJ2-4; possibly TRBD2 for D (6 bases). The CDR3 runs 17 residues. Between the trimmed V and J ends, which lost 5 bases and 0 bases, there was a span of 17 bases. Germline loops: CDR1 SEHNR, CDR2 FQNEAQ (reference sequence). As DNA, the CDR3 is TGTGCCAGCAGCCCAAGTTTCGGGGGTGGAGCCAAAAACATTCAGTACTTC. It translates to CASSPSFGGGAKNIQYF.

The V call is TRBV15, the J call TRBJ1-4; D unclear. With 1 base removed from V and 12 bases from J, the gap between germline ends came to 9 bases. This CDR3 spans 12 amino acids. Per the germline V gene, CDR1 is LNHNV and CDR2 is YYDKDF (reference sequence). CDR3 DNA: TGTGCCACCAGCAGAGCGGAGGGAGAACTGTTTTTT. Translation gives CATSRAEGELFF.

The rearrangement uses TRBV5-1 and TRBJ2-4, with D possibly called TRBD1 or TRBD2 (5 bases each). The J call is uncertain, as TRBJ2-5 better fits the DNA end. CDR1 is SGHRS, CDR2 YFSETQ, per germline. The CDR3 has 14 residues. CDR3 DNA: TGCGCCAGCAGCCTAGGTGGGGACGGAGAGACCCAGTACTTC. Its translation is CASSLGGDGETQYF.

The chain employs TRBV7-3 and TRBJ2-7; D may be TRBD2 (7 bases). The germline V and J ends were trimmed by 0 bases and 2 bases, with 17 bases remaining between them. The CDR3 length is 17 residues. The germline gives CDR1 SGHTA, CDR2 FQGTGA. The CDR3 DNA sequence: TGTGCCAGCAGCTTAACGGGGGGGCAGGAGGCAGCCTACGAGCAGTACTTC. The encoded protein is CASSLTGGQEAAYEQYF.

The chain recombines TRBV7-2 with TRBJ2-7, with D maybe TRBD2 (6 bases). The germline V gene has CDR1 SGHTA and CDR2 FQGNSA. The V gene lost 3 bases and the J gene lost 3 bases, with 18 bases spanning the gap. This CDR3 comprises 16 residues. CDR3 residues: CASSFERTPEGYEQYF. For the CDR3, the DNA is TGTGCCAGCAGCTTCGAAAGAACACCGGAGGGCTACGAGCAGTACTTC.

The chain employs TRBV7-2 and TRBJ2-7; the D gene could be TRBD1 or TRBD2 (5 bases each). CDR3 length equals 15 residues. Germline CDR1 is SGHTA and CDR2 is FQGNSA. V lost 5 bases and J 2 bases, leaving 16 bases between the germline ends. Here the CDR3 reads CASSPGARTTYEQYF. The CDR3, as DNA: TGTGCCAGCAGCCCCGGGGCGAGGACAACCTACGAGCAGTACTTC. Using reference TRBV7-2 and TRBJ2-7 for the parts outside the CDR3, the full variable domain is GAGVSQSPSNKVTEKGKDVELRCDPISGHTALYWYRQSLGQGLEFLIYFQGNSAPDKSGLPSDRFSAERTGGSVSTLTIQRTQQEDSAVYLCASSPGARTTYEQYFGPGTRLTVT.